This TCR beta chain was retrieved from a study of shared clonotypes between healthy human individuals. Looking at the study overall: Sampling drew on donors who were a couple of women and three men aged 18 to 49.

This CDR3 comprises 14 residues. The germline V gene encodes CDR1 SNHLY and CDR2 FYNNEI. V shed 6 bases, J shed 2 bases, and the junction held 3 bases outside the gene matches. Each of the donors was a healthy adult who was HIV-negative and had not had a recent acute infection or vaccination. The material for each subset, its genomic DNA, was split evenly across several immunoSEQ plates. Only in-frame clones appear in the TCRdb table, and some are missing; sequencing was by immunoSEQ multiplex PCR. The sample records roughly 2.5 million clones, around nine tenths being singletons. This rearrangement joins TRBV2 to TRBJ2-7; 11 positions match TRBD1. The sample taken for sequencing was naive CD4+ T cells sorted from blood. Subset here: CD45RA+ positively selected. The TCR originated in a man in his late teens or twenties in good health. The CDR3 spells CASRTGQGAYEQYF. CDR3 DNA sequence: TGTGCCAGCAGGACGGGACAGGGGGCCTACGAGCAGTACTTC.